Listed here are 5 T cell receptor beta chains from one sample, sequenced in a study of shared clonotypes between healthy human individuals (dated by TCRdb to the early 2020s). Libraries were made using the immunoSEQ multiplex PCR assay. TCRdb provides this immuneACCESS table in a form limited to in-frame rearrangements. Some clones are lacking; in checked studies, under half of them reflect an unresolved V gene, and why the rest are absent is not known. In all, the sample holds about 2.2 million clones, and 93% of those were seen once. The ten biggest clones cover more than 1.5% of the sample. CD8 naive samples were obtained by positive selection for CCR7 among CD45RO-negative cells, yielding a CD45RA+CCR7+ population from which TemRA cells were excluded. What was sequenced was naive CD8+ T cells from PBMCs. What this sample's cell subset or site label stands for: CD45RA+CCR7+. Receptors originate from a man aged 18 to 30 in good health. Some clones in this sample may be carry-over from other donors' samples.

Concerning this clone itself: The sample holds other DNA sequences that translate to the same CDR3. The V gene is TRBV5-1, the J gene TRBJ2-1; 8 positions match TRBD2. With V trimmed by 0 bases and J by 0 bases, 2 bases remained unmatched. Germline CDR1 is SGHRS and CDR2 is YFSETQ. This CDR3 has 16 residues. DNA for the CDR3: TGCGCCAGCAGCTTGGTGCTAGCGGGCTCCTACAATGAGCAGTTCTTC. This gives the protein CASSLVLAGSYNEQFF.

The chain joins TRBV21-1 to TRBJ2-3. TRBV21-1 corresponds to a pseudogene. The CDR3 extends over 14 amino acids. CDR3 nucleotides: TGTGCCAGCAGCAAAGCTGGTAGCACAGATACGCAGTATTTT. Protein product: CASSKAGSTDTQYF.

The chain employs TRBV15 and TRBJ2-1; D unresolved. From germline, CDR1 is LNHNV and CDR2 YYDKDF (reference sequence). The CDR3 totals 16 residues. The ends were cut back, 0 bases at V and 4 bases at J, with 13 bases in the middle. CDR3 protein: CATSRDFADNYNEQFF. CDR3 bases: TGTGCCACCAGCAGAGATTTCGCAGACAATTACAATGAGCAGTTCTTC.

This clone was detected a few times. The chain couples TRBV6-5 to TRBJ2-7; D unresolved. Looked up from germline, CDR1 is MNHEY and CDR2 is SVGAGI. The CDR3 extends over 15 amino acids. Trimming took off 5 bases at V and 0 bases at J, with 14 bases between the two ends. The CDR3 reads CASSPRDFSSYEQYF. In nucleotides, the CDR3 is TGTGCCAGCAGTCCCAGAGACTTCAGCTCCTACGAGCAGTACTTC.

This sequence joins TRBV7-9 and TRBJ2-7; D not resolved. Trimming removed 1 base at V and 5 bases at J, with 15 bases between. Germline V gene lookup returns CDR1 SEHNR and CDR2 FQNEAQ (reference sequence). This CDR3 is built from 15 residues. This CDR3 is CASSLGAPPADEQYF. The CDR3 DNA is TGTGCCAGCAGCTTAGGGGCACCTCCTGCCGACGAGCAGTACTTC.